The 5 T cell receptor beta chains below come from one sample, sequenced in a study of blood T cells in healthy people across ages. Primed by a sample-barcoded 5' primer and a J-beta primer mix, a second PCR proceeded for about 6 to 12 cycles. MiXCR, run by TCRdb on the 5' RACE reads, gives a single entry per CDR3 protein. Among 700,000 to 950,000 distinct CDR3 sequences listed, roughly 43% were seen once. Sequenced material: blood. The receptor source for this set is an older woman in good health.

Ten or more counts support this clonotype. The chain employs TRBV7-9 and TRBJ1-2, with 8 positions matching TRBD1. CDR1 is SEHNR, CDR2 FQNEAQ, per germline (reference sequence). There are 16 residues in the CDR3. With 3 bases clipped from V and 5 bases from J, the junction kept 11 bases outside the gene matches. The DNA for the CDR3 is TGTGCCAGCAGCTTCACCGGACAGGGAGGGGTTTATGGCTACACCTTC. This codes for CASSFTGQGGVYGYTF.

The chain combines TRBV20-1 with TRBJ2-5, with TRBD2 identical over 7 bases. The J call may be wrong; the DNA end is better matched by TRBJ2-7. The CDR3 spans 13 residues. CDR1 and CDR2 from the germline V gene are DFQATT and SNEGSKA (reference sequence). This CDR3 is CSANVGSGDEQYF. The CDR3 DNA sequence: TGCAGTGCCAACGTGGGGAGCGGGGACGAGCAGTACTTC.

This clonotype was seen repeatedly, ten times or more. This sequence joins TRBV5-1 and TRBJ1-6, with 8 nucleotides matching TRBD1. Germline V gives CDR1 SGHRS, CDR2 YFSETQ. V lost 1 base and J lost 0; bases outside the gene matches: 0. The CDR3 contains 16 residues. This chain's CDR3 is CASSLTGGSYNSPLHF. CDR3 DNA: TGCGCCAGCAGCTTGACAGGGGGCTCCTATAATTCACCCCTCCACTTT.

This clonotype was counted between two and nine times. The genes are TRBV29-1 and TRBJ1-2; D not resolved. V shed 6 bases and J shed 8 bases, with 10 bases lying between them. The CDR3 extends over 10 amino acids. CDR1 is SQVTM, CDR2 ANQGSEA, per germline. The CDR3: CSVGEGGYTF. The CDR3 DNA follows: TGCAGCGTCGGGGAGGGAGGCTACACCTTC.

This clonotype was seen only a few times. The V and J genes are TRBV6-2 or TRBV6-3 and TRBJ2-6; TRBD2 is a possible D gene (5 bases). The CDR3 is 14 residues long. CDR1 is MNHEY and CDR2 is SVGEGT in the germline V gene. The V and J ends lost 10 bases and 1 base respectively, with 11 bases between them. CDR3 sequence reads: CAITTGSGANVLTF. The CDR3 nucleotides read TGTGCCATAACTACGGGGTCTGGGGCCAACGTCCTGACTTTC.